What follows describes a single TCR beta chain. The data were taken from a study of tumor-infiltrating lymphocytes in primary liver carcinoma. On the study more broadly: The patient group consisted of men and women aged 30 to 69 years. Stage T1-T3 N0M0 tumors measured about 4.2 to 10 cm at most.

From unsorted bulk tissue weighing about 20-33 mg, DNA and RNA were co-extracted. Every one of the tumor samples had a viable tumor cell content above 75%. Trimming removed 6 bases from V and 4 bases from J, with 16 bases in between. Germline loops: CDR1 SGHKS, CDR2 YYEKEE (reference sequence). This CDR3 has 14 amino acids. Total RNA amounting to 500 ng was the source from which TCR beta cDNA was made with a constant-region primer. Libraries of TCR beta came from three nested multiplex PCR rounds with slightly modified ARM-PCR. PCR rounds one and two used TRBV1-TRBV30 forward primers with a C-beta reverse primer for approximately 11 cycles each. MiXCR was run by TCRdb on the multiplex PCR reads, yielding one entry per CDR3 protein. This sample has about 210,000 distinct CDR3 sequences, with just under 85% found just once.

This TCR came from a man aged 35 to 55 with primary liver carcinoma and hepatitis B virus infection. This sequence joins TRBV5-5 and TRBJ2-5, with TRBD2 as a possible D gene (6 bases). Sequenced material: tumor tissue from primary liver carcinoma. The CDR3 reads CASTWRERRETQYF. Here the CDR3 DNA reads TGTGCCAGCACCTGGAGGGAGCGCCGAGAGACCCAGTACTTC.